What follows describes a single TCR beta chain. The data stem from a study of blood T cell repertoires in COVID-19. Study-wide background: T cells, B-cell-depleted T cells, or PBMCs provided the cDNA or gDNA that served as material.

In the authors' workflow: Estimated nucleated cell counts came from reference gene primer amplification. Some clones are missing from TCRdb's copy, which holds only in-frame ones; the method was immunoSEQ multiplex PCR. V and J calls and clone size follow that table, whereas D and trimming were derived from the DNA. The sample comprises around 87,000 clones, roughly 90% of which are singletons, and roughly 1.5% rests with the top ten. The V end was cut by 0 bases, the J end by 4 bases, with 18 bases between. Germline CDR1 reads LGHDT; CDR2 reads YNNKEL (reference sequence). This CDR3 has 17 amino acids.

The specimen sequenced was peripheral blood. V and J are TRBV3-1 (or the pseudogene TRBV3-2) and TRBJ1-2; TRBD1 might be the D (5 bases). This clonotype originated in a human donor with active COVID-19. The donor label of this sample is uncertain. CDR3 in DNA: TGTGCCAGCAGCCAAGATCTTGGGGCAGGTCTCGGCTATGGCTACACCTTC. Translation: CASSQDLGAGLGYGYTF.